This T cell receptor (beta chain) was observed in a study of shared clonotypes between healthy human individuals. Study context: A few men and a couple of women, aged 18 to 49, were donors. Study-wide results and caveats: Genetic and exposure-history diversity was limited by the small donor number.

About this clone: Antigen unknown.

Libraries were prepared by immunoSEQ multiplex PCR; TCRdb keeps only in-frame clonotypes and omits some of them. In the table there are about 980,000 clones, over 75% of which are singletons. Both subsets, CD45RA+ naive and CD45RA-negative memory, were split from the CD4+ cells. The source of this sequence is a man younger than 35 in good health. Sequenced material: memory CD4+ T cells sorted from blood. Subset specified: CD45RA-negative fraction.

Written as DNA, the CDR3 is TGTGCCAGCAGCGCGCAGGGGGTCTATGGCTACACCTTC. It translates to CASSAQGVYGYTF. The chain combines TRBV9 with TRBJ1-2, with 7 nucleotides matching TRBD1. CDR3 length: 13 amino acids. The germline V gene encodes CDR1 SGDLS and CDR2 YYNGEE. Trimming at V came to 3 bases and at J to 4 bases, leaving 3 bases not matched to a gene.